Following are 19 T cell receptor beta chains from one sample sequenced in a study of spatial heterogeneity in lung cancer. The time point was: sample taken at primary tumor resection. Researchers sequenced whole RNA taken from tumor, nontumor lung or frozen PBMC without sorting. TCRdb itself ran the 5' RACE reads through MiXCR, one entry per CDR3 protein. The profile shows almost 75,000 distinct CDR3 sequences, roughly 15% of them singletons. The sequencing used PBMCs, collected at surgery. These receptors were taken from a male donor with early-stage non-small cell lung cancer.

The chain carries TRBV4-2 and TRBJ1-5, with D maybe TRBD1 (5 bases). CDR3 length: 13 residues. Germline values: CDR1 LGHNA, CDR2 YNFKEQ. Trimming removed 1 base from V and 6 bases from J, with 7 bases in between. The CDR3 DNA sequence: TGTGCCAGCAGCCAAGGGGGGGGTCAGCCCCAGCATTTT. This codes for CASSQGGGQPQHF.

This chain connects TRBV29-1 to TRBJ2-7; possibly TRBD2 for D (6 bases). CDR1 is SQVTM, CDR2 ANQGSEA, per germline. Trimming took off 4 bases at V and 4 bases at J, with 11 bases between the two ends. This CDR3 is 12 amino acids long. CDR3 region: CSVAGSGYEQYF. The CDR3 coding sequence is TGCAGCGTTGCCGGGAGTGGTTACGAGCAGTACTTC.

This clonotype was seen a handful of times. The chain uses TRBV19 and TRBJ2-3, with a possible D match to TRBD2 (5 bases). The germline V gene has CDR1 LNHDA and CDR2 SQIVND (reference sequence). Trimming shortened V by 4 bases and J by 4 bases, and 6 bases separated the two germline ends. The CDR3 is 12 residues long. For the CDR3, the DNA is TGTGCCAGTAGTAAGGAGGCAGATACGCAGTATTTT. Translation: CASSKEADTQYF.

In its sample, this clonotype was seen a few times. The chain recombines TRBV9 with TRBJ2-7; no firm D call. The CDR3 sequence is 14 residues long. Germline V gives CDR1 SGDLS, CDR2 YYNGEE. V dropped 0 bases and J dropped 2 bases, with 9 bases sitting between them. The CDR3 nucleotides read TGTGCCAGCAGCGTAGCTGCAGGCACCTACGAGCAGTACTTC. Protein sequence: CASSVAAGTYEQYF.

As for this clonotype: This clone may be a read error of a much larger clone one base away. This chain joins TRBV4-2 and TRBJ1-5; unclear D gene. V dropped 0 bases and J dropped 11 bases, with 11 bases sitting between them. This CDR3 is 13 amino acids long. Germline assignment: CDR1 LGHNA and CDR2 YNFKEQ. This chain's CDR3 is CASSQDKDQAQHF. CDR3 sequence (DNA): TGTGCCAGCAGCCAAGATAAGGACCAGGCCCAGCATTTT.

This clonotype was picked up many times. J is TRBJ2-3 and V is TRBV11-2; D gene uncertain. The V gene lost 7 bases and the J gene lost 6 bases, with 14 bases spanning the gap. The CDR3 is 13 amino acids. Germline V CDR1 and CDR2: SGHAT, FQNNGV. The CDR3 loop is CASTVYDSDTQYF. The CDR3 DNA reads as TGTGCCAGCACCGTCTACGATTCGGATACGCAGTATTTT.

V usage is TRBV27 and J usage is TRBJ1-1, with D possibly being TRBD1 (6 bases). Trimming pared 2 bases from V and 5 bases from J, leaving 18 bases between. Germline CDR1 is MNHEY and CDR2 is SMNVEV (reference sequence). The CDR3 length is 16 residues. The CDR3 loop is CASSLGGHISGTEAFF. In DNA form, the CDR3 reads TGTGCCAGCAGTTTAGGGGGGCATATATCGGGGACTGAAGCTTTCTTT.

This clonotype showed up many times. The J gene is TRBJ2-5, the V gene TRBV2, with 7 bases that match TRBD2. This CDR3 is built from 15 residues. The J segment lost 5 bases and the V segment lost 6 bases, leaving 12 bases of the junction unmatched. CDR1 is SNHLY and CDR2 is FYNNEI in the germline V gene. CDR3 residues: CASSDTIGLDETQYF. The CDR3 DNA sequence: TGTGCCAGCAGCGATACCATTGGACTAGATGAGACCCAGTACTTC.

The V gene is TRBV7-2, the J gene TRBJ2-4; D is undetermined. The germline V gene encodes CDR1 SGHTA and CDR2 FQGNSA. V was trimmed by 4 bases and J by 2 bases, leaving 15 bases between them. The CDR3 has 16 amino acids. In nucleotides, the CDR3 is TGTGCCAGCAGCTCCTCCCGTGTGGTGTCCAAAAACATTCAGTACTTC. This codes for CASSSSRVVSKNIQYF.

The chain links TRBV2 to TRBJ2-7, with D uncertain. This CDR3 has 11 residues. CDR1 is SNHLY and CDR2 is FYNNEI in the germline V gene. Trimming took 5 bases from V and 3 from J, leaving 5 bases between them. The CDR3 loop reads CASSTHYEQYF. For the CDR3, the DNA is TGTGCCAGCAGTACCCACTACGAGCAGTACTTC.

The CDR3 protein is CASSLPGAQGGYTF. The CDR3 nucleotides read TGCGCCAGCAGCTTGCCCGGGGCCCAGGGTGGCTACACCTTC. The chain combines TRBV5-1 with TRBJ1-2, with D possibly being TRBD1 (5 bases). The germline V gene has CDR1 SGHRS and CDR2 YFSETQ. V dropped 1 base and J dropped 7 bases, with 14 bases sitting between them. The CDR3 totals 14 residues.

The count of this clonotype is one. The chain uses TRBV19 and TRBJ2-7; tentatively, D is TRBD1 (5 bases). The CDR3 sequence is 14 residues long. Germline CDR1 and CDR2: LNHDA and SQIVND (reference sequence). Deletions cut 3 bases from V and 0 bases from J, with 9 bases between. The CDR3 spells CASSMPGISYEQYF. CDR3 coding DNA: TGTGCCAGTAGTATGCCAGGGATCTCCTACGAGCAGTACTTC.

This clonotype appeared many times. The V call is TRBV5-1, the J call TRBJ2-7; 11 nucleotides line up with TRBD1. V shed 4 bases, J shed 5 bases, and the junction held 5 bases outside the gene matches. The CDR3 spans 14 residues. Germline values: CDR1 SGHRS, CDR2 YFSETQ. CDR3 DNA: TGCGCCAGCAGCCCAGGACAGGGGGCGGACGAGCAGTACTTC. Protein: CASSPGQGADEQYF. The whole variable domain, remainder taken from reference TRBV5-1 and TRBJ2-7, is KAGVTQTPRYLIKTRGQQVTLSCSPISGHRSVSWYQQTPGQGLQFLFEYFSETQRNKGNFPGRFSGRQFSNSRSEMNVSTLELGDSALYLCASSPGQGADEQYFGPGTRLTVT.

This clonotype has a count of ten or more. V and J are TRBV12-3 or TRBV12-4 and TRBJ1-6, with D tentatively TRBD1 (5 bases). The CDR3 sequence is 14 residues long. V gave up 3 bases and J gave up 6 bases, with 9 bases separating them. CDR3 bases: TGTGCCAGCAGTTTTCCGGGGGGTAATTCACCCCTCCACTTT. It specifies CASSFPGGNSPLHF.

The chain uses TRBV27 and TRBJ1-3, with D unclear. The CDR3 has 14 residues. The V gene lost 4 bases and the J gene lost 4 bases, with 11 bases spanning the gap. Germline-derived CDR1 and CDR2 are MNHEY and SMNVEV (reference sequence). The CDR3 DNA reads as TGTGCCAGCAGTTACCAGGCCGGAGGAAACACCATATATTTT. As protein: CASSYQAGGNTIYF.

This clonotype was seen more than once but under ten times. V is TRBV12-3 or TRBV12-4 and J is TRBJ2-1, with TRBD1 as a possible D gene (5 bases). The CDR3 is 14 residues long. V was clipped by 5 bases and J by 7 bases, with 15 bases between them. Written as DNA, the CDR3 is TGTGCCAGCAGTCTTAAGACAGTTCTGAATGAGCAGTTCTTC. This sequence encodes CASSLKTVLNEQFF.

The rearrangement links TRBV5-1 to TRBJ1-1; TRBD1 matches 7 bases. Germline trimming cut 5 bases from V and 6 bases from J; bases unmatched to any gene: 7. CDR1 and CDR2 from the germline V gene are SGHRS and YFSETQ. The CDR3 sequence is 13 residues long. The CDR3 coding sequence is TGCGCCAGCAGTGTACCCCAGGGGGCTGAAGCTTTCTTT. It encodes CASSVPQGAEAFF.

This clonotype was picked up many times. J is TRBJ2-1 and V is TRBV7-8; D not certain. The germline V gene has CDR1 SGHVS and CDR2 FQNEAQ. Trimming left V 5 bases short and J 3 bases short, with 23 bases between. The CDR3 covers 18 residues. The CDR3 sequence: CASSARRLLGYNYNEQFF. In DNA form, the CDR3 reads TGTGCCAGCAGCGCCCGTCGACTCCTGGGCTACAACTACAATGAGCAGTTCTTC.

At least ten counts were recorded for this clonotype. This sequence joins TRBV30 and TRBJ1-4; D ambiguous. CDR1 and CDR2 (germline): GTSNPN, SVGIG (reference sequence). V dropped 1 base and J dropped 6 bases, with 15 bases sitting between them. The CDR3 runs to 15 residues. For the CDR3, the DNA is TGTGCCTGGAGTGGGTCCCCCCTCCTCGATGAAAAACTGTTTTTT. Residues: CAWSGSPLLDEKLFF.